The entry that follows covers one T cell receptor beta chain sequence. What it recognizes is unknown. The donors (healthy individuals) were bone marrow donors. V lost 2 bases and J lost 1; bases outside the gene matches: 5. Germline V CDR1 and CDR2: SGHRS, YFSETQ. This CDR3 has 16 residues. The PCR had 60 Vbeta and 13 Jbeta primers. TCRdb's table, derived via immunoSEQ multiplex PCR, lists solely in-frame clones and lacks some. Here the sample spans 95,000 to 130,000 clones, approximately 81% being singletons. This entry is derived from a study of cytomegalovirus exposure and HLA in healthy donors. Study observations and caveats: In a later analysis, an Asian-associated ancestry cluster reportedly showed fewer N-insertions than the roughly 700-donor mean.

The TCR was taken from a woman aged 25 to 39 in good health and CMV-seronegative. The V call is TRBV5-1, the J call TRBJ2-7, with 11 bases that match TRBD2. Sequences were obtained from PBMCs. CDR3 loop: CASSFGTSGTSYEQYF. The CDR3 nucleotides read TGCGCCAGCAGCTTCGGGACTAGCGGTACTTCCTACGAGCAGTACTTC.